This T cell receptor beta chain came from a study of a mutant IDH1 vaccine in newly diagnosed glioma. Time point here: week 47, end of study. Each vaccine dose was 300 ug of mutant IDH1 20-mer peptide, with topical imiquimod. Details on this clone: Antigen specificity is unknown.

The germline V gene encodes CDR1 SGHRS and CDR2 YFSETQ. The CDR3 runs to 16 residues. J lost 5 bases, V lost 1 base, and 9 bases had no gene match. Here immunoSEQ multiplex PCR was the method, and the copy in TCRdb shows in-frame clones only, minus some. The table lists about 54,000 clones, about four fifths of them singletons, with 3.2% in the top ten. The rearrangement joins TRBV5-1 to TRBJ2-5; 9 nucleotides match TRBD2. The clonotype comes from a woman between 50 and 59 years old with glioma. The sequencing here drew on PBMCs, taken from a glioma patient whose treatment included an IDH1 peptide vaccine. The CDR3 DNA follows: TGCGCCAGCAGCTTGAGGGCTAGCGGGACGGGGGAGACCCAGTACTTC. It codes for CASSLRASGTGETQYF.